This T cell receptor (beta chain) was captured by sequencing in a study of T cells in Graves' hyperthyroidism and ophthalmopathy. Study details: At initial diagnosis, before any treatment had begun, peripheral blood was obtained.

Findings and limits, study-wide: Among clonotypes expanded in thyroid above 0.001, most were also found in blood.

The study excluded patients with uncontrolled infection, other autoimmune disease, pregnancy or lactation. This clonotype was detected ten times or more. Its specificity is unknown. Amplified TCR beta CDR3 regions derived from RNA transcripts. During a first-round RT-PCR of the TCR CDR3, the HTBI primer set was used. Using its own MiXCR run on the multiplex PCR reads, TCRdb lists one record per CDR3 protein. The sample gives a few hundred thousand distinct CDR3 sequences, roughly 25% of which show up once; less than 75% is in the top ten. Germline V gene lookup returns CDR1 SQVTM and CDR2 ANQGSEA. The CDR3 is 16 residues long. With V trimmed by 3 bases and J by 0 bases, 9 bases remained unmatched.

The sample comprised blood. The chain recombines TRBV29-1 with TRBJ1-1; 8 bases map to TRBD1. The clonotype was recovered from a man aged 50 or older with Graves' hyperthyroidism. The CDR3 sequence: CSVDERTGPMNTEAFF. The CDR3 nucleotides read TGCAGCGTTGATGAGAGGACAGGGCCCATGAACACTGAAGCTTTCTTT.